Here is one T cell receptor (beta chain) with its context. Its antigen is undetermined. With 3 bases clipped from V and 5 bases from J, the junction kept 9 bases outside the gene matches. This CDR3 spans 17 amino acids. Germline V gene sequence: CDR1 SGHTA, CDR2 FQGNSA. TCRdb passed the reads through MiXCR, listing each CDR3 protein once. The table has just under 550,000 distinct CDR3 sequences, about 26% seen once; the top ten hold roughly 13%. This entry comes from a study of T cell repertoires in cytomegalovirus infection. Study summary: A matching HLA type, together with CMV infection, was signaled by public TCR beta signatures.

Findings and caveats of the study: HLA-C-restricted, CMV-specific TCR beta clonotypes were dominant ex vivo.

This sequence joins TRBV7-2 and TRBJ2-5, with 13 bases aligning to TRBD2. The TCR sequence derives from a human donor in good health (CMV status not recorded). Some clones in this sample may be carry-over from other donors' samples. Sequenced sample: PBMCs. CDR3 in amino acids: CASSLSTSGRGRETQYF. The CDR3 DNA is TGTGCCAGCAGCTTGTCAACTAGCGGGAGGGGGAGGGAGACCCAGTACTTC.